This T cell receptor (beta chain) was recorded in a study of cytomegalovirus exposure and HLA in healthy donors. Study-level information: Around 83% of some 390 genotyped donors fell in the Caucasian-associated ancestry cluster.

Overall study findings and caveats: A later analysis showed TCR association rates differing by HLA locus, peaking at DRB1 and lowest at HLA-C. The study flagged about 150 TCR beta chains as cytomegalovirus-associated.

The CDR3 runs to 15 residues. Germline lookup yields CDR1 MGHDK and CDR2 SYGVNS. Trimming took 1 base from V and 4 from J, leaving 10 bases between them. In regard to this clone: Its antigen is not identified.

PCR amplification relied on 60 Vbeta primers (plus 13 Jbeta primers). Authors' analysis steps: Roughly 10 million shared chains were among the about 80 million unique TCR beta chains that a later analysis counted. This table comes from immunoSEQ multiplex PCR, and its TCRdb copy is limited to in-frame clones, with some not included. V and J calls and clone size are given by that table; D and trimming were obtained from the DNA. The sample has some 95,000 clones, 69% seen once. The TCR sequence derives from a female donor in good health and CMV-seronegative. The sample consisted of PBMCs. This chain links TRBV25-1 with TRBJ1-4, with D perhaps matching TRBD1 (5 bases). In nucleotides, the CDR3 is TGTGCCAGCAGTGAATGGGGCAGACTTAATGAAAAACTGTTTTTT. Its translation: CASSEWGRLNEKLFF.